This TCR beta chain was identified in a study of ipilimumab plus nivolumab after autologous stem cell transplantation. In the study overall: The DLBCL group included primary refractory and relapsed cases.

Starting 14 to 28 days after autologous transplant, ipilimumab 1 mg/kg was given. Patients got 3 mg/kg IV nivolumab weeks 1, 4, 7, 10, then biweekly through week 26. Germline V gene lookup returns CDR1 SEHNR and CDR2 FQNEAQ (reference sequence). The CDR3 totals 18 residues. Deletions cut 2 bases from V and 3 bases from J, with 19 bases between. Points from the study as a whole: The authors say TCR, Treg and microbiome findings warrant further study.

This clone appeared a few times. Its antigen is not identified. The method was immunoSEQ multiplex PCR; TCRdb's version includes in-frame clones alone and lacks a portion of them. The repertoire holds about 19,000 clones, with around 81% as singletons. The V call is TRBV7-9, the J call TRBJ2-2, with D maybe TRBD2 (6 bases). The receptor was isolated from a male donor with diffuse large B-cell lymphoma. Source: PBMCs, taken in a trial of ipilimumab plus nivolumab as post-transplant consolidation. The CDR3, as DNA: TGTGCCAGCAGCTTATGGCGGGGTCGAACGTGGGACACCGGGGAGCTGTTTTTT. Its translation: CASSLWRGRTWDTGELFF.